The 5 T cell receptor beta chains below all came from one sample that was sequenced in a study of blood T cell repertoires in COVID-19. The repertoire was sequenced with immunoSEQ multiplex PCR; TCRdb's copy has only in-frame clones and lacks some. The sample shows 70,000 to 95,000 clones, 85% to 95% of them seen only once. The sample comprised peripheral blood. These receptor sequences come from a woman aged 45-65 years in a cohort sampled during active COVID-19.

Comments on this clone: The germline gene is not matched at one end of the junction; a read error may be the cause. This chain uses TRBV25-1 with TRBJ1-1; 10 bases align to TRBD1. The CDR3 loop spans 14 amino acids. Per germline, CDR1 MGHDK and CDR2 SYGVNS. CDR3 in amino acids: CASRESTGGVEAFF. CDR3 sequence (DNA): TGTGCCAGCAGGGAATCGACAGGGGGCGTTGAAGCTTTCTTT.

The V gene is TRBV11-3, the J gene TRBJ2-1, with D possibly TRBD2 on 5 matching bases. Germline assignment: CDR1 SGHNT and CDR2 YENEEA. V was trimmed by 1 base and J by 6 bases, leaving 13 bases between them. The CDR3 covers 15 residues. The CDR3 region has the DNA TGTGCCAGCAGCTTAGCCGGGGTCTTCGGCAATGAGCAGTTCTTC. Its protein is CASSLAGVFGNEQFF.

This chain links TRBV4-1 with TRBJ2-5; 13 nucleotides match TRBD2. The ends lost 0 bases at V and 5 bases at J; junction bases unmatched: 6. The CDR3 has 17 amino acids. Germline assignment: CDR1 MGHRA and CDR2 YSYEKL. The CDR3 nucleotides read TGCGCCAGCAGCCAAGACTCACTAGCGGGGGGGCCGGAGACCCAGTACTTC. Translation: CASSQDSLAGGPETQYF.

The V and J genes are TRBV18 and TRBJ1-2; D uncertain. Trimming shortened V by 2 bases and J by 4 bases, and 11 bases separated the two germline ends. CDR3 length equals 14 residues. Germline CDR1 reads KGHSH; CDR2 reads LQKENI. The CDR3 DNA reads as TGTGCCAGCTCACCAACTGCAGGATCCTATGGCTACACCTTC. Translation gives CASSPTAGSYGYTF.

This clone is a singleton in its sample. CDR3: CASSLPGETQYF. The CDR3 nucleotides are TGTGCCAGCAGCCTTCCGGGGGAGACCCAGTACTTC. V and J are TRBV11-2 and TRBJ2-5, with D possibly TRBD2 on 5 matching bases. The germline V and J ends were trimmed by 5 bases and 5 bases, with 9 bases remaining between them. Germline V gene data show CDR1 as SGHAT and CDR2 as FQNNGV. The CDR3 contains 12 residues.